The entry that follows covers one T cell receptor (beta chain) sequence. These data come from a study of blood T cell repertoires in COVID-19. Germline CDR1 SEHNR, CDR2 FQNEAQ (reference sequence). There are 13 residues in the CDR3. Trimming took 6 bases from V and 5 from J; bases not matched to a gene: 5. Study processing details: For nucleated cells, counts were estimated from reference gene primer amplification. Libraries were prepared by immunoSEQ multiplex PCR; TCRdb keeps only in-frame clonotypes and omits some of them. V and J calls and clone size are given by that table; D and trimming were obtained from the DNA. The table lists roughly 280,000 clones, around 87% of them singletons.

The specimen was peripheral blood. The TCR originated in a man aged 18 to 35 with active or convalescent COVID-19. The V and J genes are TRBV7-9 and TRBJ1-1, with TRBD1 matching 8 bases. In DNA, the CDR3 is TGTGCCAGCAGTTCGACAGGGGAGACTGAAGCTTTCTTT. Translating gives CASSSTGETEAFF. The whole variable domain, remainder taken from reference TRBV7-9 and TRBJ1-1, is DTGVSQNPRHKITKRGQNVTFRCDPISEHNRLYWYRQTLGQGPEFLTYFQNEAQLEKSRLLSDRFSAERPKGSFSTLEIQRTEQGDSAMYLCASSSTGETEAFFGQGTRLTVV.